This T cell receptor (beta chain) originates from a study of blood T cell repertoires in COVID-19. The CDR3 is 13 residues long. V shed 5 bases and J shed 8 bases, with 15 bases lying between them. Germline V gives CDR1 SNHLY, CDR2 FYNNEI. Per the study methods: Amplifying reference gene primers gave estimates of nucleated cell counts. Using immunoSEQ multiplex PCR, the repertoire was profiled, and TCRdb retains in-frame clones only, with some absent. For V, J and clone size, that table is used; D and trimming come from the DNA. Of about 100,000 clones listed, about 85% are singletons. The TCR sequence derives from a man aged 50 or older with active or convalescent COVID-19. Sequences were obtained from peripheral blood. The V call is TRBV2, the J call TRBJ1-2; D is possibly TRBD1 (5 bases). DNA for the CDR3: TGTGCCAGCAGTCCGGACATGACGAGAGGCTACACCTTC. This translates into CASSPDMTRGYTF.